This T cell receptor beta chain is from a study of vaccination and CD4 T cells after COVID-19. For the study at large: Two of the convalescents were Hispanic, and convalescents were six males and four females. Samples taken post-COVID came a median 101 days after diagnosis, ranging from 35 to 161.

Points on this clonotype: Its matching antigen is unknown.

Sequenced with the Oncomine TCR Beta short-read assay was DNA taken from cultured CD4+ T cells. Investigators isolated genomic DNA from cultured CD4+ T cells. Via MiXCR, TCRdb re-called the PCR reads, giving one row per CDR3 protein. This sample carries 15,000 to 20,000 distinct CDR3 sequences, approximately 56% of them seen once, and the ten largest clones take roughly a sixth. Noted treatment: approximately nine-day PBMC culture with coronavirus spike peptide pools or control peptides (ViraFEST assay). After being plated at over 1.5 million per well, PBMCs were cultured with roughly 9.5 IU/ml IL-2 and 8.5 to 10 ug/ml peptide pools. Sequenced here: CD4+ T cells from blood, cultured in vitro, sampled before SARS-CoV-2 vaccination. This receptor was taken from a human donor who had recovered from COVID-19.

The CDR3 nucleotides read TGCAGTGGAATCACAGGAGGAGGTTTCACTGAAGCTTTCTTT. Translation: CSGITGGGFTEAFF. The chain employs TRBV20-1 and TRBJ1-1; tentative D call: TRBD1 (5 bases). The CDR3 runs to 14 residues. Germline CDR1 and CDR2: DFQATT and SNEGSKA (reference sequence). V was clipped by 7 bases and J by 4 bases, with 19 bases between them.